The 29 T cell receptor beta chains below all came from one sample that was sequenced in a study of shared clonotypes between healthy human individuals. Produced via immunoSEQ multiplex PCR; TCRdb's table is partial and in-frame only. The sample yields around 2.3 million clones, approximately 95% seen once. The sequenced sample was naive CD4+ T cells sorted from blood. Subset in this sample: CD45RA+ positively selected. The receptors here all came from a young man in good health.

V gene TRBV5-4 combines with J gene TRBJ2-5; 11 positions agree with TRBD2. Germline trimming cut 2 bases from V and 1 base from J; bases unmatched to any gene: 4. Germline V gives CDR1 SGHNT, CDR2 YYREEE (reference sequence). The CDR3 totals 16 residues. CDR3 protein: CASSLPGLAAQETQYF. CDR3 in DNA: TGTGCCAGCAGCTTACCGGGACTAGCGGCCCAAGAGACCCAGTACTTC.

The chain has TRBV6-1 and TRBJ1-5; D gene unclear. CDR1 and CDR2 from the germline V gene are MNHNS and SASEGT. This CDR3 has 18 amino acids. The V and J ends lost 0 bases and 1 base respectively, with 16 bases between them. The CDR3, as DNA: TGTGCCAGCAGTGAAGCGCGTTCCATGGCAAGAAGCAATCAGCCCCAGCATTTT. Encoded protein: CASSEARSMARSNQPQHF.

The chain carries TRBV28 and TRBJ2-7; D might be TRBD2 (6 bases). Germline V gene lookup returns CDR1 MDHEN and CDR2 SYDVKM. The germline V and J ends were trimmed by 4 bases and 0 bases, with 13 bases remaining between them. CDR3 size: 15 residues. DNA of the CDR3: TGTGCCAGCAGTTGGAGGGGACGGCCCTCCTACGAGCAGTACTTC. This encodes CASSWRGRPSYEQYF.

The gene calls are TRBV11-2 and TRBJ1-3; D unresolved. The CDR3 spans 14 residues. Germline V lookup: CDR1 SGHAT, CDR2 FQNNGV. Deletions cut 0 bases from V and 4 bases from J, with 7 bases between. The DNA of the CDR3 is TGTGCCAGCAGCTTAGATGCCGGGGGAAACACCATATATTTT. Its protein is CASSLDAGGNTIYF.

The chain is built from TRBV19 and TRBJ2-2; 11 nucleotides agree with TRBD2. The CDR3 covers 14 residues. Looked up from germline, CDR1 is LNHDA and CDR2 is SQIVND (reference sequence). With 4 bases clipped from V and 6 bases from J, the junction kept 1 base outside the gene matches. The CDR3 loop reads CASSTTSGAGELFF. CDR3 nucleotides: TGTGCCAGTAGTACGACTAGCGGGGCCGGGGAGCTGTTTTTT.

The chain recombines TRBV7-2 with TRBJ1-1, with 12 bases lining up with TRBD1. CDR1 is SGHTA and CDR2 is FQGNSA in the germline V gene. J was trimmed by 0 bases and V by 5 bases; bases with no gene match: 4. The CDR3 runs 16 residues. CDR3 loop: CASSPGTGGLNTEAFF. The CDR3 DNA reads TGTGCCAGCAGCCCAGGGACAGGGGGCCTGAACACTGAAGCTTTCTTT. Together with reference TRBV7-2 and TRBJ1-1, the CDR3 gives the full variable domain: GAGVSQSPSNKVTEKGKDVELRCDPISGHTALYWYRQSLGQGLEFLIYFQGNSAPDKSGLPSDRFSAERTGGSVSTLTIQRTQQEDSAVYLCASSPGTGGLNTEAFFGQGTRLTVV.

This clone was counted once. J is TRBJ1-2 and V is TRBV6-1; D uncertain. From germline, CDR1 is MNHNS and CDR2 SASEGT. The CDR3 length is 12 residues. V lost 6 bases and J lost 8, with 13 bases in between. The CDR3 region is CASREPLGGYTF. In nucleotides, the CDR3 is TGTGCCAGCAGGGAGCCCCTTGGGGGCTACACCTTC.

CDR3 sequence: CASKTLDTQYF. CDR3 coding DNA: TGTGCCAGCAAAACTCTCGATACGCAGTATTTT. The V gene is TRBV25-1, the J gene TRBJ2-3; no reliable D call. The length of the CDR3 is 11 residues. V was trimmed by 7 bases and J by 6 bases, leaving 8 bases between them. From germline, CDR1 is MGHDK and CDR2 SYGVNS.

The chain has TRBV6-6 and TRBJ2-5; 8 nucleotides agree with TRBD2. The CDR3 sequence is 13 residues long. Losses at the gene ends were 5 bases for V and 6 bases for J; bases not matched to a gene: 5. CDR1 MNHNY and CDR2 SVGAGI come from the germline V gene (reference sequence). The CDR3 nucleotides are TGTGCCAGCAGTCGGGATAGCGGGAAGACCCAGTACTTC. This sequence encodes CASSRDSGKTQYF.

The chain combines TRBV2 with TRBJ2-5, with D hard to call. The CDR3 extends over 15 amino acids. Germline lookup yields CDR1 SNHLY and CDR2 FYNNEI. V lost 5 bases and J 8 bases, leaving 21 bases between the germline ends. CDR3 region: CASSSENLDGSTQYF. The DNA of the CDR3 is TGTGCCAGCAGTAGCGAAAACCTGGATGGATCAACCCAGTACTTC.

The V call is TRBV10-1, the J call TRBJ2-2; D uncertain. V lost 6 bases to trimming and J lost 4 bases, with 6 bases between them. The CDR3 is made up of 12 amino acids. Germline V gene data show CDR1 as WNHNN and CDR2 as SYGVQD (reference sequence). The CDR3 DNA is TGCGCCAGCAGGACGGGCACCGGGGAGCTGTTTTTT. Amino acids: CASRTGTGELFF.

The gene calls are TRBV4-1 and TRBJ2-5, with TRBD2 identical over 12 bases. The CDR3 runs 17 residues. Trimming cost V 1 base and J 5 bases; bases outside gene matches: 8. Germline loops: CDR1 MGHRA, CDR2 YSYEKL. CDR3 residues: CASSQASGGARVETQYF. In nucleotides, the CDR3 is TGCGCCAGCAGCCAAGCTAGCGGGGGGGCTCGTGTGGAGACCCAGTACTTC.

DNA of the CDR3: TGTGCCAGCAGTTACCCGGGGATCGGGACCTACGAGCAGTACTTC. Translation: CASSYPGIGTYEQYF. This chain connects TRBV6-6 to TRBJ2-7; tentatively, D is TRBD2 (5 bases). Trimming removed 2 bases at V and 2 bases at J, with 13 bases between. This CDR3 has 15 amino acids. CDR1 is MNHNY and CDR2 is SVGAGI in the germline V gene (reference sequence).

The chain carries TRBV5-6 and TRBJ2-5; perhaps TRBD2 as D (5 bases). Germline V gives CDR1 SGHDT, CDR2 YYEEEE. V lost 2 bases and J lost 0, with 14 bases in between. The CDR3 has 16 residues. The CDR3: CASSFRSGNNQETQYF. The DNA for the CDR3 is TGTGCCAGCAGCTTCAGATCGGGGAACAACCAAGAGACCCAGTACTTC. Complete variable domain (other parts from reference TRBV5-6 and TRBJ2-5): DAGVTQSPTHLIKTRGQQVTLRCSPKSGHDTVSWYQQALGQGPQFIFQYYEEEERQRGNFPDRFSGHQFPNYSSELNVNALLLGDSALYLCASSFRSGNNQETQYFGPGTRLLVL.

This clone was detected only once. This rearrangement joins TRBV28 to TRBJ2-5; TRBD1 aligns across 10 bases. This CDR3 is 14 amino acids long. V shed 2 bases and J 8 bases; nucleotides not matched to a gene: 5. Germline CDR1 is MDHEN and CDR2 is SYDVKM. Written as DNA, the CDR3 is TGTGCCAGCAGTTTAGGGGACAGGGGAAGTACCCAGTACTTC. Amino acid sequence: CASSLGDRGSTQYF.

The chain joins TRBV6-1 to TRBJ1-2; the match to TRBD1 covers 7 bases. Unmatched junction bases numbered 9, after V lost 11 bases and J lost 0 bases. Germline lookup yields CDR1 MNHNS and CDR2 SASEGT. This CDR3 has 14 amino acids. The CDR3 here is CAGRRGGANYGYTF. As DNA, the CDR3 is TGTGCCGGCCGCCGAGGGGGCGCTAACTATGGCTACACCTTC.

The chain couples TRBV2 to TRBJ1-5; possible D gene TRBD1, 5 bases. The germline gives CDR1 SNHLY, CDR2 FYNNEI. Deletions cut 5 bases from V and 2 bases from J, with 19 bases between. CDR3 length: 17 residues. Written as DNA, the CDR3 is TGTGCCAGCAGTCCTTATTTGGGGGGAGGAGGCAATCAGCCCCAGCATTTT. Protein sequence: CASSPYLGGGGNQPQHF.

V usage is TRBV6-6 and J usage is TRBJ2-2; 9 nucleotides align to TRBD2. The length of the CDR3 is 15 residues. CDR1 is MNHNY and CDR2 is SVGAGI in the germline V gene (reference sequence). Trimming cost V 7 bases and J 7 bases; bases outside gene matches: 10. In DNA form, the CDR3 reads TGTGCCAGCACTTCAGCGGGAGGAAGTAACGGGGAGCTGTTTTTT. Translating it yields CASTSAGGSNGELFF.

This chain connects TRBV28 to TRBJ1-5; 7 bases are shared with TRBD1. Looked up from germline, CDR1 is MDHEN and CDR2 is SYDVKM. Germline trimming cut 2 bases from V and 6 bases from J; bases unmatched to any gene: 4. CDR3 length: 14 amino acids. CDR3 DNA: TGTGCCAGCAGTTTAGGAACAGGGGTTCAGCCCCAGCATTTT. Protein: CASSLGTGVQPQHF.

The chain employs TRBV2 and TRBJ2-5, with D perhaps TRBD1 (6 bases). The V and J ends lost 8 bases and 0 bases respectively, with 19 bases between them. Germline V gene sequence: CDR1 SNHLY, CDR2 FYNNEI. There are 16 residues in the CDR3. The CDR3 DNA is TGTGCCAGCGCCCAGGGGCCCCGACAATACCAAGAGACCCAGTACTTC. This codes for CASAQGPRQYQETQYF.

The rearrangement links TRBV7-6 to TRBJ1-2; D not resolved. The CDR3 extends over 12 amino acids. Germline V lookup: CDR1 SGHVS, CDR2 FNYEAQ. V was clipped by 1 base and J by 8 bases, with 8 bases between them. The CDR3, as DNA: TGTGCCAGCAGCTTAGAAGGGAGCGGCTACACCTTC. Translating it yields CASSLEGSGYTF.

The rearrangement joins TRBV7-2 to TRBJ2-3, with a weak D call TRBD1 (5 bases). With 1 base removed from V and 2 bases from J, the gap between germline ends came to 7 bases. The CDR3 runs 14 residues. Germline values: CDR1 SGHTA, CDR2 FQGNSA. This CDR3 is CASSLGQYTDTQYF. For the CDR3, the DNA is TGTGCCAGCAGCTTAGGACAGTACACAGATACGCAGTATTTT.

This clone was detected only once. The chain uses TRBV28 and TRBJ2-5; TRBD2 aligns across 9 bases. In germline, CDR1 is MDHEN, CDR2 SYDVKM. This CDR3 spans 13 amino acids. Trimming at V came to 2 bases and at J to 5 bases, leaving 0 bases not matched to a gene. CDR3 sequence: CASSLGLAETQYF. The CDR3 DNA sequence: TGTGCCAGCAGTTTAGGACTAGCGGAGACCCAGTACTTC.

J is TRBJ2-3 and V is TRBV10-3; D is undetermined. The CDR3 extends over 12 amino acids. The germline V and J ends were trimmed by 0 bases and 13 bases, with 11 bases remaining between them. CDR1 ENHRY and CDR2 SYGVKD come from the germline V gene. CDR3 region: CAISESSSVEYF. In nucleotides, the CDR3 is TGTGCCATCAGTGAGTCGTCTTCAGTGGAGTATTTT.

The chain has TRBV18 and TRBJ2-5; TRBD1 agrees at 7 bases. The V and J ends lost 6 bases and 5 bases, in that order; junction bases with no gene match: 12. This CDR3 region has 15 residues. Germline CDR1 reads KGHSH; CDR2 reads LQKENI. The CDR3 DNA follows: TGTGCCAGCTCGCCTTCGACAGGGAGTAGCGAGACCCAGTACTTC. Translating gives CASSPSTGSSETQYF.

As regards this clone: The junction does not match germline at one end; this may be a read error. The J gene is TRBJ1-1, the V gene TRBV18; the match to TRBD1 covers 7 bases. Germline V gene data show CDR1 as KGHSH and CDR2 as LQKENI. The CDR3 is made up of 14 amino acids. Written as DNA, the CDR3 is TGTGCCAGCTCACCACCCGGGGGACAGTCACCCCTGTACTTT. Amino acid sequence: CASSPPGGQSPLYF.

DNA of the CDR3: TGTGCCAGCTACGGGACTACGGGTGGCTACACCTTC. Translation gives CASYGTTGGYTF. The V and J genes are TRBV6-5 and TRBJ1-2, with a tentative D call TRBD1 (5 bases). Germline V gene lookup returns CDR1 MNHEY and CDR2 SVGAGI. This CDR3 is 12 amino acids long. V was pared by 8 bases and J by 7 bases, with 14 bases between.

V gene TRBV28 combines with J gene TRBJ2-5; 8 bases are a match to TRBD1. This CDR3 has 14 residues. Germline V gene sequence: CDR1 MDHEN, CDR2 SYDVKM. J gave up 5 bases and V 2 bases, and 4 bases lay outside the gene matches. CDR3 DNA sequence: TGTGCCAGCAGTTTAGCAGGGGGCCGGGAGACCCAGTACTTC. Translating gives CASSLAGGRETQYF.

This clone was observed a few times. V and J are TRBV18 and TRBJ1-4; tentatively, D is TRBD1 (6 bases). The V end was cut by 2 bases, the J end by 8 bases, with 9 bases between. The CDR3 contains 13 residues. Germline-derived CDR1 and CDR2 are KGHSH and LQKENI. Here the CDR3 reads CASSPGGTEKLFF. CDR3 nucleotides: TGTGCCAGCTCACCAGGAGGGACAGAAAAACTGTTTTTT.